The 18 T cell receptor beta chains given below trace back to one sample, sequenced in a study of blood T cell repertoires in COVID-19. Clones were sequenced by immunoSEQ multiplex PCR, and TCRdb holds only the in-frame ones, with some missing. The table shows 250,000 or so clones, with about nine tenths occurring only once. Sequencing was carried out using peripheral blood. These receptors came from a woman aged 40 to 50 who had recovered from COVID-19.

V gene TRBV20-1 combines with J gene TRBJ1-2; no clear D. Germline V lookup: CDR1 DFQATT, CDR2 SNEGSKA (reference sequence). V lost 3 bases and J 2 bases, leaving 7 bases between the germline ends. The CDR3 is 12 residues long. CDR3 nucleotides: TGCAGTGCTAGTCCCAGGAACTATGGCTACACCTTC. Protein sequence: CSASPRNYGYTF.

This clone was seen a few times. This chain links TRBV5-1 with TRBJ1-1, with D unclear. CDR3 size: 12 residues. V was cut by 0 bases and J by 11 bases, with 11 bases left in between. Looked up from germline, CDR1 is SGHRS and CDR2 is YFSETQ. CDR3 nucleotide sequence: TGCGCCAGCAGCTTGGGTGGAGACTCGGCTTTCTTT. Translating gives CASSLGGDSAFF. Complete variable domain (other parts from reference TRBV5-1 and TRBJ1-1): KAGVTQTPRYLIKTRGQQVTLSCSPISGHRSVSWYQQTPGQGLQFLFEYFSETQRNKGNFPGRFSGRQFSNSRSEMNVSTLELGDSALYLCASSLGGDSAFFGQGTRLTVV.

This clone was seen a single time. This rearrangement joins TRBV7-2 to TRBJ2-1; TRBD2 is a possible D gene (6 bases). The length of the CDR3 is 12 residues. Trimming took 5 bases from V and 10 from J, leaving 12 bases between them. Germline values: CDR1 SGHTA, CDR2 FQGNSA. Here the CDR3 DNA reads TGTGCCAGCAGCCAATATAGCGGAGAGCAGTTCTTC. Its protein product is CASSQYSGEQFF.

This clone turned up a few times. The V call is TRBV6-5, the J call TRBJ2-7, with 9 positions matching TRBD2. The CDR3 contains 15 residues. Per the germline V gene, CDR1 is MNHEY and CDR2 is SVGAGI. Trimming at V came to 6 bases and at J to 5 bases, leaving 11 bases not matched to a gene. The CDR3 DNA reads as TGTGCCAGCAGCCGTAGCGGGAGAGGGCACCACGAGCAGTACTTC. Residues: CASSRSGRGHHEQYF.

This clone showed up many times. DNA for the CDR3: TGCGCCAGCAGCCACCCCCCCGCCAGGGCGCTCGAGCAGTACTTC. Its translation: CASSHPPARALEQYF. This chain links TRBV4-1 with TRBJ2-7; possible D gene TRBD1, 5 bases. V was trimmed by 3 bases and J by 6 bases, leaving 18 bases between them. Germline loops: CDR1 MGHRA, CDR2 YSYEKL. The length of the CDR3 is 15 residues.

CDR3 sequence: CASSQGRGWSPQETQYF. The CDR3 DNA reads TGTGCCAGCAGCCAAGGCAGGGGGTGGAGCCCCCAAGAGACCCAGTACTTC. This sequence joins TRBV3-1 (or the pseudogene TRBV3-2) and TRBJ2-5; 7 bases align to TRBD1. There are 17 residues in the CDR3. Germline trimming cut 1 base from V and 1 base from J; bases unmatched to any gene: 9. Germline V CDR1 and CDR2: LGHDT, YNNKEL (reference sequence).

In its sample, this clone was seen a few times. The J gene is TRBJ2-2, the V gene TRBV18; D uncertain. The V and J ends lost 3 bases and 4 bases respectively, with 12 bases between them. Per germline, CDR1 KGHSH and CDR2 LQKENI. The CDR3 has 15 amino acids. The CDR3 DNA is TGTGCCAGCTCACCGGCGGATGACGGCACCGGGGAGCTGTTTTTT. Translation: CASSPADDGTGELFF.

The chain couples TRBV27 to TRBJ2-5; D gene uncertain. The CDR3 consists of 16 residues. The V end lost 3 bases, the J end lost 0 bases, and 14 bases lay between the germline ends. Germline V lookup: CDR1 MNHEY, CDR2 SMNVEV (reference sequence). CDR3 nucleotides: TGTGCCAGCAGTTTTGTAGGCGGTGACTACCAAGAGACCCAGTACTTC. This encodes CASSFVGGDYQETQYF.

The V gene is TRBV19, the J gene TRBJ1-2; no reliable D call. This CDR3 has 14 residues. Germline-derived CDR1 and CDR2 are LNHDA and SQIVND (reference sequence). With 3 bases removed from V and 4 bases from J, the gap between germline ends came to 12 bases. CDR3 residues: CASSIEGYPYGYTF. Here the CDR3 DNA reads TGTGCCAGTAGTATTGAGGGCTATCCCTATGGCTACACCTTC.

The V call is TRBV7-3, the J call TRBJ2-1, with TRBD2 matching 13 bases. In germline, CDR1 is SGHTA, CDR2 FQGTGA. The CDR3 contains 18 residues. V lost 4 bases to trimming and J lost 5 bases; unmatched junction nucleotides: 11. Here the CDR3 reads CASSSNDFGTSGDNEQFF. The CDR3, as DNA: TGTGCCAGCAGCTCAAACGATTTTGGGACTAGCGGGGACAATGAGCAGTTCTTC. Supplemented by reference TRBV7-3 and TRBJ2-1, the full variable domain reads GAGVSQTPSNKVTEKGKYVELRCDPISGHTALYWYRQSLGQGPEFLIYFQGTGAADDSGLPNDRFFAVRPEGSVSTLKIQRTERGDSAVYLCASSSNDFGTSGDNEQFFGPGTRLTVL.

This rearrangement joins TRBV15 to TRBJ2-3; weak D call: TRBD2 (5 bases). Germline CDR1 is LNHNV and CDR2 is YYDKDF (reference sequence). Trimming took 0 bases from V and 0 from J, leaving 7 bases between them. CDR3 length: 15 residues. CDR3 sequence: CATSRERASTDTQYF. The CDR3 DNA sequence: TGTGCCACCAGCAGAGAGCGGGCTAGCACAGATACGCAGTATTTT.

This clone was seen more than once but under ten times. In DNA form, the CDR3 reads TGTGCCAGCAGCGTACGGCGGGAGACGGGTGAGCAGTTCTTC. Amino acid sequence: CASSVRRETGEQFF. The chain couples TRBV9 to TRBJ2-1; 7 bases agree with TRBD2. The CDR3 length is 14 residues. CDR1 SGDLS and CDR2 YYNGEE come from the germline V gene. With 1 base clipped from V and 9 bases from J, the junction kept 7 bases outside the gene matches.

This chain connects TRBV9 to TRBJ2-1, with 8 positions matching TRBD2. The V segment lost 3 bases and the J segment 7 bases; nucleotides outside the gene matches: 6. This CDR3 has 14 residues. Germline V CDR1 and CDR2: SGDLS, YYNGEE. The CDR3 is CASSESGSRNEQFF. CDR3 coding DNA: TGTGCCAGCAGCGAAAGCGGGAGTAGGAATGAGCAGTTCTTC. The variable domain in full, completed from reference TRBV9 and TRBJ2-1, reads DSGVTQTPKHLITATGQRVTLRCSPRSGDLSVYWYQQSLDQGLQFLIQYYNGEERAKGNILERFSAQQFPDLHSELNLSSLELGDSALYFCASSESGSRNEQFFGPGTRLTVL.

The chain employs TRBV5-1 and TRBJ1-2; D is perhaps TRBD1 (6 bases). The germline V gene has CDR1 SGHRS and CDR2 YFSETQ. The CDR3 contains 17 residues. Trimming cost V 3 bases and J 0 bases, with 18 bases left between them. CDR3: CASSSGQTSSSNYGYTF. The CDR3 nucleotides are TGCGCCAGCAGCTCCGGACAGACGAGTTCATCTAACTATGGCTACACCTTC.

The J gene is TRBJ2-5, the V gene TRBV21-1; the table's D call, TRBD1, has no DNA check behind it. TRBV21-1 counts as a pseudogene. The CDR3 sequence is 14 residues long. The CDR3 spells CASSKGALIETQYF. For the CDR3, the DNA is TGTGCCAGCAGCAAGGGCGCGCTAATCGAGACCCAGTACTTC.

The V gene is TRBV11-2, the J gene TRBJ2-1, with 7 bases fitting TRBD1. CDR1 and CDR2 from the germline V gene are SGHAT and FQNNGV. Germline trimming cut 5 bases from V and 8 bases from J; bases unmatched to any gene: 6. There are 13 residues in the CDR3. CDR3 nucleotides: TGTGCCAGCAGCAACCACAGGGGCTATGAGCAGTTCTTC. Its translation is CASSNHRGYEQFF.

The chain carries TRBV19 and TRBJ2-3; no definite D call. Per germline, CDR1 LNHDA and CDR2 SQIVND (reference sequence). There are 15 residues in the CDR3. V was cut by 1 base and J by 3 bases, with 11 bases left in between. The CDR3 DNA reads as TGTGCCAGTAGTATAGCGCCCGACATGACAGATACGCAGTATTTT. This codes for CASSIAPDMTDTQYF. The full variable domain, completed using reference TRBV19 and TRBJ2-3, is DGGITQSPKYLFRKEGQNVTLSCEQNLNHDAMYWYRQDPGQGLRLIYYSQIVNDFQKGDIAEGYSVSREKKESFPLTVTSAQKNPTAFYLCASSIAPDMTDTQYFGPGTRLTVL.

This clone showed up just a few times. One junction end does not reproduce the germline sequence, and a read error may be involved. CDR3 residues: CASREETGVAGELFF. CDR3 sequence (DNA): TGTGCCAGCAGGGAAGAGACAGGGGTGGCCGGGGAGCTGTTTTTT. The V and J genes are TRBV2 and TRBJ2-2; TRBD1 matches 8 bases. Germline-derived CDR1 and CDR2 are SNHLY and FYNNEI. The CDR3 consists of 15 residues.